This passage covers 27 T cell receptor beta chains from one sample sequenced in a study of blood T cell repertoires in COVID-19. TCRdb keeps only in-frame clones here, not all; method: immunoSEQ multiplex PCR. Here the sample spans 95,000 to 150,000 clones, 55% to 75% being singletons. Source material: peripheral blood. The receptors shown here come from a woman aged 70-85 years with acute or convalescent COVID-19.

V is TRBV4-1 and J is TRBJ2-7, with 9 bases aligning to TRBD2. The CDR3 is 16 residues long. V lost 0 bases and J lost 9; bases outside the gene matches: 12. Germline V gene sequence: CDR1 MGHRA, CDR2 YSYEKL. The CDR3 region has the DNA TGCGCCAGCAGCCAAGATCCCTTGCTAGCGGGAACCCCGCAGTACTTC. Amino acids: CASSQDPLLAGTPQYF.

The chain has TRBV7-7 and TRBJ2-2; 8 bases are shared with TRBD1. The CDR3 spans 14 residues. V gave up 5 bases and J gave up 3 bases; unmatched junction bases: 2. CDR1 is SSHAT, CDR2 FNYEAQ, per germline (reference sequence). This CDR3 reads CASSVDRDTGELFF. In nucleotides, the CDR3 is TGTGCCAGCAGCGTGGACAGGGACACCGGGGAGCTGTTTTTT.

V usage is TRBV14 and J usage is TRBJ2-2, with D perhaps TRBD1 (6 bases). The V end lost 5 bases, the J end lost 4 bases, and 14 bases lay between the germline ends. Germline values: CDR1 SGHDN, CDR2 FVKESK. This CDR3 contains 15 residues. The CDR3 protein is CASSEGTPLTGELFF. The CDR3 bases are TGTGCCAGCAGCGAGGGGACACCTCTCACCGGGGAGCTGTTTTTT.

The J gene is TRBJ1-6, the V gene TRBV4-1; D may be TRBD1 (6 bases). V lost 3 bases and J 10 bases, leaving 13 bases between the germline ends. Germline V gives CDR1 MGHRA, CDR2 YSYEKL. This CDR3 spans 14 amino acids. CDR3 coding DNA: TGCGCCAGCAGCCAGGGACAACCAAGGTCACCCCTCCACTTT. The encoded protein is CASSQGQPRSPLHF.

The CDR3 reads CASSFGGGYEQYF. CDR3 DNA sequence: TGTGCCAGCAGCTTTGGCGGGGGGTACGAGCAGTACTTC. The chain joins TRBV5-4 to TRBJ2-7; 8 nucleotides line up with TRBD2. Germline V lookup: CDR1 SGHNT, CDR2 YYREEE (reference sequence). Trimming removed 2 bases from V and 4 bases from J; junction bases left unmatched: 2. CDR3 length: 13 residues.

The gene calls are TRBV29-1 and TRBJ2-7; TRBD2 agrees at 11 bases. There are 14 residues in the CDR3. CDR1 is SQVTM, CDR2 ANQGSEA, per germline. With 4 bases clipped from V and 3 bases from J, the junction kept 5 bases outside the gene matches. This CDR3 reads CSVVAGGPFYEQYF. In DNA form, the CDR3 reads TGCAGCGTTGTAGCGGGAGGGCCTTTCTACGAGCAGTACTTC.

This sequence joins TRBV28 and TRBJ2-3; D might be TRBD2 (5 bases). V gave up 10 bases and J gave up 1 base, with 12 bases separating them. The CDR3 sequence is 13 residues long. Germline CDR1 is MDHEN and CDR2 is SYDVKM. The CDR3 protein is CATRDGGTDTQYF. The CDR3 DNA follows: TGTGCCACACGGGATGGTGGCACAGATACGCAGTATTTT.

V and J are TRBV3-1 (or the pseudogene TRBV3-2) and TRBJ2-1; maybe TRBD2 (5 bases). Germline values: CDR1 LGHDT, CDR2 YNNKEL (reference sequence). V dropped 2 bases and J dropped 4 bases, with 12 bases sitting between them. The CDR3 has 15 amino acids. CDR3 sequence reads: CASSQPGILYNEQFF. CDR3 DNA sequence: TGTGCCAGCAGCCAACCCGGGATTTTGTACAATGAGCAGTTCTTC.

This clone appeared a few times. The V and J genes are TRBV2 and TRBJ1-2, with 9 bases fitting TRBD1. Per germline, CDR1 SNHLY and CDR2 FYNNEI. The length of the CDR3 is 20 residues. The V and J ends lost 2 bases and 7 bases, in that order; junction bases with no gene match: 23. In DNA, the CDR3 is TGTGCCAGCAGTGAACTTCCGGGGATTGGGATACAGGGGGCGTTAGGTGGCTACACCTTC. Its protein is CASSELPGIGIQGALGGYTF. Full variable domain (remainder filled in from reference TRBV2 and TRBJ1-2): EPEVTQTPSHQVTQMGQEVILRCVPISNHLYFYWYRQILGQKVEFLVSFYNNEISEKSEIFDDQFSVERPDGSNFTLKIRSTKLEDSAMYFCASSELPGIGIQGALGGYTFGSGTRLTVV.

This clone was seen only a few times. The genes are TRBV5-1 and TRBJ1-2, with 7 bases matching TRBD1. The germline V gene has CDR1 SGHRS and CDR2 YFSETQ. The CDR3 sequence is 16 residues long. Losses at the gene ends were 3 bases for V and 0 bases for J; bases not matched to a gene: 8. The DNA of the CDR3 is TGCGCCAGCAGCTCGGGGGACAGAGAACCTAACTATGGCTACACCTTC. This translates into CASSSGDREPNYGYTF.

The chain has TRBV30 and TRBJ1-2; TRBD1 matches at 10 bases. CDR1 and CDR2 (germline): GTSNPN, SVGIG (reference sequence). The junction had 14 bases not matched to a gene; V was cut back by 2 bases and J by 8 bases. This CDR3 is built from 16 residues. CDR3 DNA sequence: TGTGCCTGGAGTTCCGGGACAGGGGCCCAACTGGGCGGCTACACCTTC. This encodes CAWSSGTGAQLGGYTF.

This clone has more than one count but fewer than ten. CDR3 coding DNA: TGTGCCAGCAGTTACAGGGGACAGCCGGCGCACGAGCAGTACTTC. Encoded protein: CASSYRGQPAHEQYF. The chain uses TRBV6-5 and TRBJ2-7, with TRBD1 matching over 7 bases. This CDR3 is 15 amino acids long. The germline V gene has CDR1 MNHEY and CDR2 SVGAGI. Unmatched junction bases numbered 9, after V lost 2 bases and J lost 5 bases.

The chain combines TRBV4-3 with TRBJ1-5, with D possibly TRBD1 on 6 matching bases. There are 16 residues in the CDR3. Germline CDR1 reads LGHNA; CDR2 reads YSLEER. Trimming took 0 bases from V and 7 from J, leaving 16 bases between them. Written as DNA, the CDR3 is TGCGCCAGCAGCCAAGATAGCGGCGGGGGCGGGCAGCCCCAGCATTTT. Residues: CASSQDSGGGGQPQHF.

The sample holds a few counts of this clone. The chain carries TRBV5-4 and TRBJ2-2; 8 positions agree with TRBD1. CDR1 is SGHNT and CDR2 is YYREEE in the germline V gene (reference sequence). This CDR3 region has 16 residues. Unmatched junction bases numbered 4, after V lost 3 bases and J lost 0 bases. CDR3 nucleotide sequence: TGTGCCAGCAGCTCGTCGGGACAGGCGAACACCGGGGAGCTGTTTTTT. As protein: CASSSSGQANTGELFF. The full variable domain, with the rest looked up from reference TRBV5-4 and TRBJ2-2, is ETGVTQSPTHLIKTRGQQVTLRCSSQSGHNTVSWYQQALGQGPQFIFQYYREEENGRGNFPPRFSGLQFPNYSSELNVNALELDDSALYLCASSSSGQANTGELFFGEGSRLTVL.

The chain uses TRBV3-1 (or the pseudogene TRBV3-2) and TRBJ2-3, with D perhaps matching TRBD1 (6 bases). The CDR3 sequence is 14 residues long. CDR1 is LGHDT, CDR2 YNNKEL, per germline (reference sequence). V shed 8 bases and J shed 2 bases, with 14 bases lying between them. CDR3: CASSPGQLTDTQYF. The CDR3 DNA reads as TGTGCCAGCTCGCCGGGACAACTCACAGATACGCAGTATTTT.

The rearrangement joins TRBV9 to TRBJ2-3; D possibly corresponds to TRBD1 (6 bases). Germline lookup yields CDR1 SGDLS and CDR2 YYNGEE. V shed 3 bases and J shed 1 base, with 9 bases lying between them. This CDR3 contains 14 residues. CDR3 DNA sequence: TGTGCCAGCAGCGACAGGGTTGGCACAGATACGCAGTATTTT. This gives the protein CASSDRVGTDTQYF. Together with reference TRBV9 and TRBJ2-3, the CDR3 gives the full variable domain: DSGVTQTPKHLITATGQRVTLRCSPRSGDLSVYWYQQSLDQGLQFLIQYYNGEERAKGNILERFSAQQFPDLHSELNLSSLELGDSALYFCASSDRVGTDTQYFGPGTRLTVL.

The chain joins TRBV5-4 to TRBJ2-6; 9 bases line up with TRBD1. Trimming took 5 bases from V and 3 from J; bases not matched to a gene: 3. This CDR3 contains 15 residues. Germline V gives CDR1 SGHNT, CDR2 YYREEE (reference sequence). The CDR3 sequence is CASSRTGVGANVLTF. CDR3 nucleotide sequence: TGTGCCAGCAGTCGGACAGGGGTTGGGGCCAACGTCCTGACTTTC.

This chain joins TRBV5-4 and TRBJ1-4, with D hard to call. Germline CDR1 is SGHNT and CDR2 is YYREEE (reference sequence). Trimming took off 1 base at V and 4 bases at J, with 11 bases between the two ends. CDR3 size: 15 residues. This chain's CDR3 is CASSLQNGNNEKLFF. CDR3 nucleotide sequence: TGTGCCAGCAGCTTGCAGAACGGGAATAATGAAAAACTGTTTTTT.

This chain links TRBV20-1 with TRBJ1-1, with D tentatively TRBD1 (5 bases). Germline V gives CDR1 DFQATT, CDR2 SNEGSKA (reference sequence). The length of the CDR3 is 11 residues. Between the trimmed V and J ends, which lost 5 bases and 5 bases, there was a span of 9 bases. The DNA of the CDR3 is TGCAGTGCTCAACGACAGACTGAAGCTTTCTTT. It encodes CSAQRQTEAFF.

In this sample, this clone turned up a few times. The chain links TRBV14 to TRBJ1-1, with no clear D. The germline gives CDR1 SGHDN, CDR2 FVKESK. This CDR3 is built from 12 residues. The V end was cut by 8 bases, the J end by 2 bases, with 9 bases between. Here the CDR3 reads CASRGINTEAFF. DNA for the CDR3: TGTGCCAGCCGAGGGATAAACACTGAAGCTTTCTTT.

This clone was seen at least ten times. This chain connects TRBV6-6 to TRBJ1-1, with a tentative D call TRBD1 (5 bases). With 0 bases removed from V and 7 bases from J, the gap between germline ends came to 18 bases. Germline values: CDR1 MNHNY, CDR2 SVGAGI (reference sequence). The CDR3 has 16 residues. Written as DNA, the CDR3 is TGTGCCAGCAGTTACTCGGCGGGGGGAACCCTCGGTGAAGCTTTCTTT. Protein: CASSYSAGGTLGEAFF.

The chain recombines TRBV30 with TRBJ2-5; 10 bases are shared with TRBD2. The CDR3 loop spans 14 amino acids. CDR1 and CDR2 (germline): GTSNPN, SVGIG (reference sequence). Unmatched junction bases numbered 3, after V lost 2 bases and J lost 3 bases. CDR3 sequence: CAWSPGLAEETQYF. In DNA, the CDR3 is TGTGCCTGGAGTCCCGGACTAGCGGAAGAGACCCAGTACTTC.

The CDR3 nucleotides read TGCGCCAGCAGTGACGGGACAGGCTATGGCTACACCTTC. It codes for CASSDGTGYGYTF. This chain links TRBV10-1 with TRBJ1-2; 8 nucleotides align to TRBD1. Trimming at V came to 3 bases and at J to 4 bases, leaving 1 base not matched to a gene. There are 13 residues in the CDR3. CDR1 is WNHNN and CDR2 is SYGVQD in the germline V gene (reference sequence).

The CDR3 is CATSVHDLNIQYF. The CDR3 bases are TGTGCCACCAGTGTTCACGACTTAAACATTCAGTACTTC. The V call is TRBV24-1, the J call TRBJ2-4; D unresolved. The CDR3 contains 13 residues. Trimming shortened V by 5 bases and J by 6 bases, and 10 bases separated the two germline ends. The V gene's germline CDR1 is KGHDR and CDR2 SFDVKD.

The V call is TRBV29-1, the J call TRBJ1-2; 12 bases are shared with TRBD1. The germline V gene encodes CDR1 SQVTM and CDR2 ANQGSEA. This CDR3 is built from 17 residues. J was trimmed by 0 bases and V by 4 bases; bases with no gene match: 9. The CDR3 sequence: CSVVGGGQGAANYGYTF. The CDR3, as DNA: TGCAGCGTTGTGGGAGGGGGACAGGGGGCGGCTAACTATGGCTACACCTTC.

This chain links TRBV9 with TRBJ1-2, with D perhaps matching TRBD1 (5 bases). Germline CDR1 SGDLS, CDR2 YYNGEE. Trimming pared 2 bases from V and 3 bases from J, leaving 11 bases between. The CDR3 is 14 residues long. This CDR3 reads CASSVGTFDYGYTF. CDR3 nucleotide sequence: TGTGCCAGCAGCGTGGGGACTTTTGACTATGGCTACACCTTC.

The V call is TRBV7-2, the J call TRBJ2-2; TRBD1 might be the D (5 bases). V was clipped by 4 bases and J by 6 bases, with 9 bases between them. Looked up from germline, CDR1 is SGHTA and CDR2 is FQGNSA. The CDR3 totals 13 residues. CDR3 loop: CASSSGFPGELFF. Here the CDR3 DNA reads TGTGCCAGCAGCTCAGGGTTCCCCGGGGAGCTGTTTTTT. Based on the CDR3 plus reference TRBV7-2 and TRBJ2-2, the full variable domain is GAGVSQSPSNKVTEKGKDVELRCDPISGHTALYWYRQSLGQGLEFLIYFQGNSAPDKSGLPSDRFSAERTGGSVSTLTIQRTQQEDSAVYLCASSSGFPGELFFGEGSRLTVL.